The 18 T cell receptor beta chains reported below all come from one sample, sequenced in a study of regulatory T cells in long-lasting Graves disease. Time point meaning: newly diagnosed GD, antithyroid drugs for less than 3 months. PBMC RNA was the source of the TCR library. Construction of TCR beta libraries relied on iRepertoire HTBI primers and on Arm-PCR targeting CDR3 regions. TCRdb called the multiplex PCR reads again in MiXCR, with one record for every CDR3 protein. The profile shows 500,000 to 700,000 distinct CDR3 sequences, 16% of them singletons. The sample was also linked to a second study, of T cells in Graves' hyperthyroidism and ophthalmopathy.

Sequencing used peripheral blood mononuclear cells (PBMCs), obtained at new diagnosis, from a patient treated with antithyroid drugs. These TCRs come from a woman aged 30 to 39 with Graves disease.

Notes on this clonotype: Since a much larger clone is just one base distant, this may be a read error. The V call is TRBV5-8, the J call TRBJ2-1; 8 positions agree with TRBD1. CDR1 is SGHTS, CDR2 YDEGEE, per germline. After removal of 4 bases from V and 5 bases from J, the junction contained 5 bases not matched to a gene. The CDR3 sequence is 14 residues long. CDR3 coding DNA: TGTGCCAGCAGCACCGGGACAGGAGACAATGAGCAGTTCTTC. Encoded protein: CASSTGTGDNEQFF.

This clonotype was counted once. The genes are TRBV6-4 and TRBJ1-2; the D is unclear. Deletions cut 6 bases from V and 8 bases from J, with 7 bases between. The CDR3 has 10 residues. CDR1 MRHNA and CDR2 SNTAGT come from the germline V gene. In DNA form, the CDR3 reads TGTGCCAGCAGGGACGGGGGCTACACCTTC. Translation: CASRDGGYTF.

The chain has TRBV27 and TRBJ2-2; no firm D call. Germline values: CDR1 MNHEY, CDR2 SMNVEV (reference sequence). The CDR3 is made up of 14 amino acids. V was clipped by 6 bases and J by 0 bases, with 8 bases between them. CDR3 loop: CASSPMPNTGELFF. CDR3 nucleotides: TGTGCCAGCAGCCCGATGCCGAACACCGGGGAGCTGTTTTTT.

In this sample, this clonotype turned up many times. The V and J genes are TRBV28 and TRBJ1-5; D is uncertain. V lost 7 bases and J lost 0, with 7 bases in between. CDR1 and CDR2 (germline): MDHEN, SYDVKM. There are 13 residues in the CDR3. Here the CDR3 reads CASNQFSNQPQHF. The CDR3 nucleotides read TGTGCCAGCAATCAGTTTAGCAATCAGCCCCAGCATTTT.

This chain uses TRBV5-1 with TRBJ2-7, with 8 bases fitting TRBD1. Germline loops: CDR1 SGHRS, CDR2 YFSETQ. Trimming took 0 bases from V and 3 from J; bases not matched to a gene: 8. There are 16 residues in the CDR3. DNA of the CDR3: TGCGCCAGCAGCTTGGGGGGCGGGACAGGCGACTACGAGCAGTACTTC. Its protein product is CASSLGGGTGDYEQYF.

V gene TRBV20-1 combines with J gene TRBJ2-5; D is perhaps TRBD2 (5 bases). Germline V gene data show CDR1 as DFQATT and CDR2 as SNEGSKA (reference sequence). V lost 4 bases to trimming and J lost 7 bases, with 16 bases between them. This CDR3 has 13 amino acids. The CDR3 is CSANNVAEGTQYF. CDR3 nucleotides: TGCAGTGCTAATAATGTAGCCGAGGGGACCCAGTACTTC.

At least ten counts were recorded for this clonotype. This chain joins TRBV10-3 and TRBJ1-5; possible D gene TRBD1, 6 bases. The germline V and J ends were trimmed by 6 bases and 5 bases, with 14 bases remaining between them. The germline V gene has CDR1 ENHRY and CDR2 SYGVKD. This CDR3 spans 14 amino acids. The CDR3 sequence is CAISEGRGYQPQHF. As DNA, the CDR3 is TGTGCCATCAGCGAGGGCAGGGGCTATCAGCCCCAGCATTTT.

V and J are TRBV27 and TRBJ2-7; tentatively, D is TRBD1 or TRBD2 (6 bases each). Germline CDR1 and CDR2: MNHEY and SMNVEV (reference sequence). Between the trimmed V and J ends, which lost 8 bases and 6 bases, there was a span of 20 bases. This CDR3 region has 14 residues. CDR3 in DNA: TGTGCCAGCGGGGCAAGGGGGGCATCTACCGAGCAGTACTTC. Translating gives CASGARGASTEQYF.

About this clonotype itself: This may be a read error: a much more frequent sequence differs by one nucleotide. The conserved phenylalanine or tryptophan normally closing the CDR3 is absent here, so this likely arose from a read error. The chain uses TRBV11-2 and TRBJ2-7; D remains unclear. The V end was cut by 4 bases, the J end by 0 bases, with 7 bases between. Germline V CDR1 and CDR2: SGHAT, FQNNGV. The CDR3 contains 13 residues. The CDR3 DNA is TGTGCCAGCAGCTCAAAGTACTCCTACGAGCAGTACTCC. This sequence encodes CASSSKYSYEQYS.

This clonotype has a count of ten or more. CDR3 protein: CSAQGQYSYEQYF. The CDR3 nucleotides are TGCAGTGCCCAGGGACAGTATTCCTACGAGCAGTACTTC. This chain joins TRBV20-1 and TRBJ2-7, with 7 bases lining up with TRBD1. The CDR3 sequence is 13 residues long. J lost 1 base, V lost 6 bases, and 6 bases had no gene match. CDR1 and CDR2 (germline): DFQATT, SNEGSKA (reference sequence).

This clonotype has just a few counts. V is TRBV20-1 and J is TRBJ2-5; a possible D gene is TRBD1 (6 bases). The CDR3 has 14 residues. Per germline, CDR1 DFQATT and CDR2 SNEGSKA (reference sequence). The ends were cut back, 6 bases at V and 0 bases at J, with 14 bases in the middle. Here the CDR3 DNA reads TGCAGTGCCACCAGGGACACTTACCAAGAGACCCAGTACTTC. Amino acids: CSATRDTYQETQYF.

V and J are TRBV28 and TRBJ1-5; 7 nucleotides line up with TRBD1. The V and J ends lost 5 bases and 3 bases, in that order; junction bases with no gene match: 7. Germline values: CDR1 MDHEN, CDR2 SYDVKM. This CDR3 has 15 residues. The CDR3 is CASSQPGQFNQPQHF. In nucleotides, the CDR3 is TGTGCCAGCAGTCAACCGGGACAGTTCAATCAGCCCCAGCATTTT.

This clonotype was recorded many times. V gene TRBV28 combines with J gene TRBJ2-5; the D gene is possibly TRBD2 (5 bases). The germline V gene encodes CDR1 MDHEN and CDR2 SYDVKM. Between the trimmed V and J ends, which lost 4 bases and 5 bases, there was a span of 14 bases. This CDR3 comprises 14 residues. Written as DNA, the CDR3 is TGTGCCAGCAGTTCGGGAACTAGGCGTGAGACCCAGTACTTC. Its protein product is CASSSGTRRETQYF.

The chain couples TRBV9 to TRBJ2-3; the D call may be TRBD1 or TRBD2 (7 bases each). Trimming stripped 3 bases from V and 5 bases from J, with 19 bases between. Germline V CDR1 and CDR2: SGDLS, YYNGEE. This CDR3 is built from 16 residues. In DNA, the CDR3 is TGTGCCAGCAGCGGCCCATCAGGGGGGAGGGGAGATACGCAGTATTTT. Translated, it gives CASSGPSGGRGDTQYF.

This clonotype was observed a handful of times. The rearrangement uses TRBV7-2 and TRBJ1-3; TRBD1 matches at 10 bases. V gave up 3 bases and J gave up 4 bases; unmatched junction bases: 3. CDR3 length equals 15 residues. CDR1 and CDR2 from the germline V gene are SGHTA and FQGNSA. CDR3 residues: CASSFKTGGGNTIYF. CDR3 DNA: TGTGCCAGCAGCTTCAAGACAGGGGGCGGAAACACCATATATTTT.

The chain recombines TRBV29-1 with TRBJ2-7; 11 nucleotides align to TRBD2. The V gene end was trimmed by 6 bases and the J gene end by 0 bases; junction bases not matched to a gene: 4. Germline V CDR1 and CDR2: SQVTM, ANQGSEA. The length of the CDR3 is 14 residues. CDR3 in amino acids: CSVRTSGHSYEQYF. As DNA, the CDR3 is TGCAGCGTCCGGACTAGCGGGCACTCCTACGAGCAGTACTTC.

The V and J genes are TRBV4-1 and TRBJ1-3; no reliable D call. Trimming cost V 1 base and J 4 bases, with 20 bases left between them. The CDR3 is 18 amino acids. Germline-derived CDR1 and CDR2 are MGHRA and YSYEKL. CDR3 nucleotides: TGCGCCAGCAGCCAAGGTCCCCACAACCGAGAGACCGGAAACACCATATATTTT. This codes for CASSQGPHNRETGNTIYF.

This clonotype appeared many times. CDR3 in amino acids: CASSLQAFYEQYF. The CDR3 DNA is TGTGCCAGCAGCCTCCAGGCCTTCTACGAGCAGTACTTC. J is TRBJ2-7 and V is TRBV12-3 or TRBV12-4; no clear D gene. Trimming took off 6 bases at V and 3 bases at J, with 12 bases between the two ends. The CDR3 is 13 amino acids.